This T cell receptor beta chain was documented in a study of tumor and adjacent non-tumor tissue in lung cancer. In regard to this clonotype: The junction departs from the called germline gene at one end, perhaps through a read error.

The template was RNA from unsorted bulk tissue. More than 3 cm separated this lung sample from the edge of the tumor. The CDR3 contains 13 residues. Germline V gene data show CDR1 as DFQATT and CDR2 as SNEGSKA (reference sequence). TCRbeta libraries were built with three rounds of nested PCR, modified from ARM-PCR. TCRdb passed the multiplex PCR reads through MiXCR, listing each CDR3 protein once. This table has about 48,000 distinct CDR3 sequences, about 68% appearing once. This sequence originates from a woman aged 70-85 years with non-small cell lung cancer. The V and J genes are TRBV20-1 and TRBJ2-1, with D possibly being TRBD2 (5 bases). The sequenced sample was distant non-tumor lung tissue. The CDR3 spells CSLRSGLYIEQFF. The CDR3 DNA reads TGCAGTTTAAGGAGCGGTTTGTACATTGAGCAGTTCTTC.